This is a list of T cell receptor beta chains from one sample in a study of beta chain features in type 1 diabetes. The protocol was immunoSEQ multiplex PCR, while the TCRdb copy is restricted to in-frame clones and leaves out a portion. The table records 130,000 to 150,000 clones, approximately 13% of them present only once. The sample taken for sequencing was central memory CD4+ T cells from blood. The receptors shown here come from a man aged 18 to 29 with type 1 diabetes. Each CDR3 is given without its conserved first and last residue. Only part of the rows carry a size: once, few, many, or a class if the clone is expanded.

V gene	clone size	J gene	CDR3 length	CDR3 protein
TRBV18	few	TRBJ2-3	10	ASSPTPDTQY
TRBV15	few	TRBJ1-1	13	ATRHTGTANTEAF
TRBV14	-	TRBJ1-2	11	ASSLYSVNGYT
TRBV10-3	many	TRBJ2-7	12	AISEWQGKPEQY
TRBV7-9	few	TRBJ2-3	10	ASGGAADTQY
TRBV6-1	few	TRBJ2-5	12	ASTLTSGRETQY
TRBV3-1/TRBV3-2	-	TRBJ1-2	7	AGGYGYT
TRBV25-1	-	TRBJ2-1	12	ASSPQTGVDEQF
TRBV30	-	TRBJ2-7	11	AWSQGILDEQY
TRBV7-2	-	TRBJ1-1	13	ASSQEFVKSTEAF
TRBV18	few	TRBJ1-4	13	ASSPPGTGDEKLF
TRBV7-2	few	TRBJ2-5	14	ASSPTIGLAGETQY
TRBV2	-	TRBJ2-7	11	ASSPQGDGEQY
TRBV28	-	TRBJ2-7	13	ASSPGLAGTYEQY
TRBV29-1	few	TRBJ2-3	12	SAAARLAEDTQY
TRBV14	few	TRBJ2-3	17	ASSHRRPTGLDGTDTQY
TRBV2	many	TRBJ2-1	9	ATQQGIEQF
TRBV10-3	few	TRBJ1-1	12	AISGQGLNTEAF
TRBV15	few	TRBJ2-7	12	ATSAGGTSYEQY
TRBV5-1	-	TRBJ1-5	12	ASSLSPVNQPQH
TRBV10-2	few	TRBJ1-5	12	ASSESAASQPQH
TRBV2	few	TRBJ1-1	11	ASNWKGGTEAF